The 29 T cell receptor beta chains below were found in one sample sequenced in a study of CD4 T cells in relation to SARS-CoV-2 and coronaviruses. These TCRs' antigens remain unknown. Clones were sequenced by immunoSEQ multiplex PCR, and TCRdb holds only the in-frame ones, with some missing. The table has about 22,000 clones, under 85% seen once. Unexposed donor CD4+ T cells date from about 2011-2018, before the COVID-19 pandemic. Isolation of CD4+ T cells took place after less than twelve days in culture. The sequencing input was CD4+ T cells from PBMCs, cultured in vitro. The origin of the receptors is a human donor in good health.

The chain employs TRBV3-1 (or the pseudogene TRBV3-2) and TRBJ2-7; no firm D call. The CDR3 extends over 14 amino acids. Germline V gives CDR1 LGHDT, CDR2 YNNKEL (reference sequence). Trimming stripped 1 base from V and 1 base from J, with 8 bases between. The CDR3 here is CASSQGGLSYEQYF. In DNA, the CDR3 is TGTGCCAGCAGCCAAGGCGGATTGTCCTACGAGCAGTACTTC.

This clone was picked up one time. The V call is TRBV19, the J call TRBJ2-7; TRBD2 agrees at 8 bases. The V gene end was trimmed by 5 bases and the J gene end by 1 base; junction bases not matched to a gene: 4. The CDR3 is made up of 14 amino acids. Germline CDR1 LNHDA, CDR2 SQIVND (reference sequence). CDR3 residues: CASSPSGYSYEQYF. Written as DNA, the CDR3 is TGTGCCAGTAGTCCTAGCGGGTATTCCTACGAGCAGTACTTC.

The V call is TRBV19, the J call TRBJ1-2, with TRBD1 as a possible D gene (6 bases). This CDR3 spans 12 amino acids. Germline-derived CDR1 and CDR2 are LNHDA and SQIVND (reference sequence). V lost 4 bases, J lost 8 bases, and 11 bases lay in between. In DNA form, the CDR3 reads TGTGCCAGTAGTAATCCAGGGGAGGGCTACACCTTC. It translates to CASSNPGEGYTF.

This clone was found once. This chain links TRBV5-1 with TRBJ2-3, with 10 positions matching TRBD2. Losses at the gene ends were 0 bases for V and 1 base for J; bases not matched to a gene: 2. CDR3 length: 16 amino acids. Germline V lookup: CDR1 SGHRS, CDR2 YFSETQ. DNA for the CDR3: TGCGCCAGCAGCTTGGAAGGGACTAGCGGCACAGATACGCAGTATTTT. Translated, it gives CASSLEGTSGTDTQYF.

This rearrangement joins TRBV5-6 to TRBJ1-1; D is uncertain. CDR3 length equals 14 residues. The ends were cut back, 1 base at V and 5 bases at J, with 12 bases in the middle. CDR1 is SGHDT and CDR2 is YYEEEE in the germline V gene. In nucleotides, the CDR3 is TGTGCCAGCAGCTTGAGTGGGTCGGGGACTGAAGCTTTCTTT. This translates into CASSLSGSGTEAFF.

The CDR3 DNA sequence: TGTGCCAGCAGCCTTACTAGCAGGCATGAGCAGTTCTTC. Protein sequence: CASSLTSRHEQFF. This chain joins TRBV5-5 and TRBJ2-1; the D gene is possibly TRBD2 (6 bases). The V end lost 4 bases, the J end lost 8 bases, and 13 bases lay between the germline ends. This CDR3 has 13 residues. Germline V lookup: CDR1 SGHKS, CDR2 YYEKEE (reference sequence).

V gene TRBV7-9 combines with J gene TRBJ2-3; no clear D gene. Germline CDR1 and CDR2: SEHNR and FQNEAQ (reference sequence). The V and J ends lost 1 base and 4 bases respectively, with 12 bases between them. The CDR3 sequence is 15 residues long. The CDR3 spells CASSLDFLRSDTQYF. Here the CDR3 DNA reads TGTGCCAGCAGCTTAGACTTCCTCAGGTCAGATACGCAGTATTTT.

The rearrangement uses TRBV7-9 and TRBJ1-5, with a possible D match to TRBD1 (5 bases). V was pared by 5 bases and J by 4 bases, with 12 bases between. Germline loops: CDR1 SEHNR, CDR2 FQNEAQ (reference sequence). This CDR3 spans 14 amino acids. The CDR3 DNA reads TGTGCCAGCAGCGGGGACCTTGGGAATCAGCCCCAGCATTTT. Amino acid sequence: CASSGDLGNQPQHF.

The chain employs TRBV19 and TRBJ1-5, with TRBD1 matching 9 bases. This CDR3 is built from 15 residues. Germline V gene lookup returns CDR1 LNHDA and CDR2 SQIVND (reference sequence). The ends lost 8 bases at V and 7 bases at J; junction bases unmatched: 12. CDR3 DNA sequence: TGTGCCAGTCGGCATTCGGACAGGGGAGGCCAGCCCCAGCATTTT. Its protein product is CASRHSDRGGQPQHF. The full variable domain, its missing parts supplied by reference TRBV19 and TRBJ1-5, is DGGITQSPKYLFRKEGQNVTLSCEQNLNHDAMYWYRQDPGQGLRLIYYSQIVNDFQKGDIAEGYSVSREKKESFPLTVTSAQKNPTAFYLCASRHSDRGGQPQHFGDGTRLSIL.

The gene calls are TRBV10-2 and TRBJ2-3, with 7 bases aligning to TRBD1. Germline CDR1 and CDR2: WSHSY and SAAADI. This CDR3 region has 13 residues. V gave up 6 bases and J gave up 2 bases; unmatched junction bases: 2. As DNA, the CDR3 is TGCGCCAGCAGGGACAGGTTCACAGATACGCAGTATTTT. It encodes CASRDRFTDTQYF.

This clone is a singleton in its sample. The chain is built from TRBV27 and TRBJ2-5; TRBD1 might be the D (5 bases). Trimming pared 3 bases from V and 5 bases from J, leaving 13 bases between. The CDR3 length is 14 residues. The germline gives CDR1 MNHEY, CDR2 SMNVEV (reference sequence). In DNA form, the CDR3 reads TGTGCCAGCAGTTTTACAGGACCTTGGGAGACCCAGTACTTC. This translates into CASSFTGPWETQYF.

The chain has TRBV1 and TRBJ2-7; the D call of TRBD2 is as the table states it, not checked on the DNA. TRBV1 is shown as a pseudogene. There are 13 residues in the CDR3. The DNA for the CDR3 is TGCACCAGCAGCCAGTTGGAGCTCTACGAGCAGTACTTC. As protein: CTSSQLELYEQYF.

V is TRBV19 and J is TRBJ2-7; 7 bases line up with TRBD2. Germline CDR1 is LNHDA and CDR2 is SQIVND (reference sequence). J was trimmed by 3 bases and V by 1 base; bases with no gene match: 3. CDR3 length: 14 amino acids. As DNA, the CDR3 is TGTGCCAGTAGTATAGGCGGGAGTGGCTACGAGCAGTACTTC. It yields the protein CASSIGGSGYEQYF.

This sequence joins TRBV19 and TRBJ1-4; D gene ambiguous. CDR3 length: 15 residues. V was trimmed by 1 base and J by 8 bases, leaving 14 bases between them. Germline assignment: CDR1 LNHDA and CDR2 SQIVND (reference sequence). The CDR3: CASSIGPPVEEKLFF. CDR3 DNA sequence: TGTGCCAGTAGTATAGGGCCTCCCGTGGAAGAAAAACTGTTTTTT. The full variable domain, rest sourced from reference TRBV19 and TRBJ1-4, is DGGITQSPKYLFRKEGQNVTLSCEQNLNHDAMYWYRQDPGQGLRLIYYSQIVNDFQKGDIAEGYSVSREKKESFPLTVTSAQKNPTAFYLCASSIGPPVEEKLFFGSGTQLSVL.

The chain links TRBV7-2 to TRBJ2-1; D uncertain. CDR3 length: 13 amino acids. V lost 2 bases to trimming and J lost 5 bases, with 7 bases between them. Germline values: CDR1 SGHTA, CDR2 FQGNSA. The CDR3 DNA reads TGTGCCAGCAGCTTAAACTTAGACAATGAGCAGTTCTTC. Translating it yields CASSLNLDNEQFF. The full variable domain, rest sourced from reference TRBV7-2 and TRBJ2-1, is GAGVSQSPSNKVTEKGKDVELRCDPISGHTALYWYRQSLGQGLEFLIYFQGNSAPDKSGLPSDRFSAERTGGSVSTLTIQRTQQEDSAVYLCASSLNLDNEQFFGPGTRLTVL.

The V and J genes are TRBV2 and TRBJ1-5, with 7 bases matching TRBD1. This CDR3 is built from 14 residues. Germline V lookup: CDR1 SNHLY, CDR2 FYNNEI. The ends lost 4 bases at V and 4 bases at J; junction bases unmatched: 4. The CDR3 DNA reads TGTGCCAGCAGTGGGGCAGGGGGAAATCAGCCCCAGCATTTT. Amino acid sequence: CASSGAGGNQPQHF.

The V and J genes are TRBV6-6 and TRBJ2-7; 7 nucleotides agree with TRBD2. CDR3 size: 17 residues. The V segment lost 5 bases and the J segment 3 bases; nucleotides outside the gene matches: 16. Germline V gene sequence: CDR1 MNHNY, CDR2 SVGAGI (reference sequence). The CDR3 nucleotides read TGTGCCAGCAGTCAAAGGGAGGGACCCTTCCCTCTCTACGAGCAGTACTTC. Translated, it gives CASSQREGPFPLYEQYF.

The chain has TRBV6-5 and TRBJ1-2; D unclear. Trimming stripped 0 bases from V and 7 bases from J, with 12 bases between. CDR3 size: 14 residues. In germline, CDR1 is MNHEY, CDR2 SVGAGI. This CDR3 reads CASSYSRQNRGYTF. The CDR3, as DNA: TGTGCCAGCAGTTACTCGAGGCAGAACCGTGGCTACACCTTC.

The genes are TRBV9 and TRBJ2-5; D not resolved. V was clipped by 4 bases and J by 10 bases, with 23 bases between them. This CDR3 comprises 15 residues. Germline loops: CDR1 SGDLS, CDR2 YYNGEE. The CDR3 loop is CASSPSPAPNSNQYF. The CDR3 DNA is TGTGCCAGCAGCCCGAGCCCCGCCCCAAACTCCAACCAGTACTTC.

This chain joins TRBV7-9 and TRBJ2-6; TRBD2 matches 7 bases. This CDR3 has 18 amino acids. In germline, CDR1 is SEHNR, CDR2 FQNEAQ (reference sequence). J lost 0 bases, V lost 3 bases, and 8 bases had no gene match. The DNA for the CDR3 is TGTGCCAGCAGCTTTGTCGTCGGACTAGGCTCTGGGGCCAACGTCCTGACTTTC. Its translation is CASSFVVGLGSGANVLTF.

This clone was seen only a few times. This chain uses TRBV2 with TRBJ2-7, with 10 bases that match TRBD1. The germline V gene has CDR1 SNHLY and CDR2 FYNNEI. The CDR3 extends over 15 amino acids. V shed 5 bases and J 9 bases; nucleotides not matched to a gene: 13. The CDR3 DNA sequence: TGTGCCAGCAGTAACCCGACAGGGGGCGCGACTCGGCAGTACTTC. This codes for CASSNPTGGATRQYF.

This rearrangement joins TRBV3-1 (or the pseudogene TRBV3-2) to TRBJ1-5, with D unclear. This CDR3 has 12 residues. Between the trimmed V and J ends, which lost 0 bases and 6 bases, there was a span of 3 bases. Germline V lookup: CDR1 LGHDT, CDR2 YNNKEL (reference sequence). In nucleotides, the CDR3 is TGTGCCAGCAGCCAAGACGGTCAGCCCCAGCATTTT. Amino acid sequence: CASSQDGQPQHF.

This clone was detected only a few times. This CDR3 is CATSLGGEAFF. DNA of the CDR3: TGTGCCACCAGCCTCGGCGGTGAAGCTTTCTTT. The chain joins TRBV15 to TRBJ1-1; no clear D. The CDR3 runs to 11 residues. The V end was cut by 5 bases, the J end by 7 bases, with 8 bases between. Germline V gives CDR1 LNHNV, CDR2 YYDKDF (reference sequence).

This chain uses TRBV29-1 with TRBJ2-3; no reliable D call. The germline V and J ends were trimmed by 2 bases and 5 bases, with 17 bases remaining between them. The CDR3 contains 15 residues. Germline CDR1 reads SQVTM; CDR2 reads ANQGSEA. The CDR3 DNA reads TGCAGCGTTGAATTCGCAGTCGGTAAACGAGATACGCAGTATTTT. Its translation is CSVEFAVGKRDTQYF.

The chain combines TRBV4-2 with TRBJ2-5; 9 nucleotides agree with TRBD1. V shed 1 base, J shed 2 bases, and the junction held 5 bases outside the gene matches. This CDR3 is built from 16 residues. The germline V gene encodes CDR1 LGHNA and CDR2 YNFKEQ. CDR3 DNA sequence: TGTGCCAGCAGCCAAGGATTAGACAGGGGGCAAGAGACCCAGTACTTC. Translation gives CASSQGLDRGQETQYF.

J is TRBJ1-5 and V is TRBV2; D call uncertain. Germline values: CDR1 SNHLY, CDR2 FYNNEI. V lost 1 base and J 2 bases, leaving 9 bases between the germline ends. This CDR3 has 15 amino acids. The CDR3 sequence: CASSEDNSRNQPQHF. DNA for the CDR3: TGTGCCAGCAGTGAAGATAACAGCCGCAATCAGCCCCAGCATTTT.

The chain recombines TRBV18 with TRBJ2-5; D not resolved. Germline loops: CDR1 KGHSH, CDR2 LQKENI. Trimming cost V 0 bases and J 5 bases, with 4 bases left between them. CDR3 size: 12 residues. CDR3 bases: TGTGCCAGCTCACCACCGATGGAGACCCAGTACTTC. This gives the protein CASSPPMETQYF.

V usage is TRBV19 and J usage is TRBJ2-6, with 8 bases identical to TRBD1. There are 17 residues in the CDR3. Germline V gives CDR1 LNHDA, CDR2 SQIVND (reference sequence). V lost 5 bases, J lost 1 base, and 7 bases stayed unmatched. The CDR3 region has the DNA TGTGCCAGTAGTCACGGACAGGGTTTTTCTGGGGCCAACGTCCTGACTTTC. The encoded protein is CASSHGQGFSGANVLTF.

Here the CDR3 reads CASSSDLNSPLHF. Here the CDR3 DNA reads TGCGCCAGCAGCTCGGACCTTAATTCACCCCTCCACTTT. The gene calls are TRBV5-1 and TRBJ1-6; D ambiguous. Germline CDR1 reads SGHRS; CDR2 reads YFSETQ. The CDR3 extends over 13 amino acids. Trimming removed 3 bases from V and 6 bases from J, with 7 bases in between.